This paragraph covers one TCR beta chain sequence. Its antigen specificity is not known. No base quality values were provided; no much bigger clone lies one nucleotide off. This entry is derived from a study of blood T cell repertoires in COVID-19 (TCRdb year 2020). For the study in its entirety: Collaborator samples came from the United States, Italy and Spain and covered acute and convalescent phases of COVID-19. Nearly every sample came with metadata listing a de-identified subject ID, COVID-19 status, age in years and sex. HLA class I and class II types, where available, came from metadata supplied by the sample provider rather than from assay-based typing. Samples were obtained from the ongoing ImmuneRACE study (first 160 participants) and from 1,254 subjects provided by 6 global collaborators. The repertoires were released in a freely available public database meant as a resource for research on the immune response to SARS-CoV-2. The prospective study material was composed of cDNA or gDNA derived from T cells, B-cell-depleted T cells, or PBMCs. The dataset comprised deeply sampled blood TCRbeta repertoires from subjects exposed to, actively infected with, or recovered from COVID-19. The study at large found these results: The quantity of clinical and demographic metadata differed by source and by participant and was supplied without curation.

In the prospective study, participants were roughly 18 to 95 years old, resided in about two dozen geographic areas of the United States, and were enrolled through a virtual design. In the prospective study, cohorts were assigned on the basis of participant-reported clinical history obtained from a screening survey and a study questionnaire. For ImmuneRACE Cohort 3, a participant was defined as recovered based on two consecutive negative NP/OP PCR tests, clearance by a healthcare professional, or resolution of symptoms. In the prospective study, whole blood, serum and a nasopharyngeal or oropharyngeal swab were collected from each participant by mobile phlebotomists. Participants in the prospective study had the option to provide additional blood draws and questionnaires over a 2-month period. Before DNA extraction, prospective study blood samples were shipped either frozen or at room temperature.

TCRbeta CDR3 regions were amplified from genomic DNA by means of the immunoSEQ Assay, a bias-controlled multiplex PCR. The study's own analysis went as follows. Within the assay, amplification of reference gene primers was used to estimate how many nucleated cells each sample contained. To quantify the absolute abundance of each unique TCRbeta CDR3 rearrangement, sequence reads were collapsed and filtered. For each sample, productive Simpson clonality was calculated as the square root of Simpson's diversity index across productive rearrangements. TCRdb carries this immuneACCESS record with in-frame sequences only. Its versions omit some clonotypes, under half of them owing to an unresolved V gene in the studies checked, with the rest unexplained. Clone size and V and J calls were adopted from that table, with D and trimming inferred from the DNA. The sample contains more than 250,000 clones, around nine tenths of them found a single time. The top ten clonotypes cover roughly 6.2% of the sample.

Spanning cysteine to phenylalanine, the CDR3 consists of 15 amino acids. The only DNA kept is the CDR3, 45 bases in frame from the first base. From the germline V gene, CDR1 is SGHTA and CDR2 is FQGNSA. From V the trimming removes 1 base and from J it removes 2 bases, while the gene matches leave 2 bases of the junction unaccounted for. This TCR was recovered from a middle-aged woman who had recovered from COVID-19. What was sequenced was PBMCs or T cells enriched from blood (not recorded which). The chain was built from TRBV7-2 and TRBJ2-5; 9 bases in between match TRBD2. The DNA reads TGTGCCAGCAGCTTAGATAGCGGGAGTCAAGAGACCCAGTACTTC. It translates to CASSLDSGSQETQYF.